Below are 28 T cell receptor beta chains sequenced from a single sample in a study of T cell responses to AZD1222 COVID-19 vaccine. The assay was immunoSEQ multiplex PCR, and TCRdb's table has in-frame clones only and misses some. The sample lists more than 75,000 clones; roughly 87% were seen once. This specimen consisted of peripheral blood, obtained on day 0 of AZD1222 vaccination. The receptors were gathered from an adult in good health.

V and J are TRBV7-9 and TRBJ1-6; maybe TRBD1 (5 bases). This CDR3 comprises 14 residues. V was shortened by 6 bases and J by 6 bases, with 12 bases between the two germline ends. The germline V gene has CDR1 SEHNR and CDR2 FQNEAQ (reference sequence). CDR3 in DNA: TGTGCCAGCAGTTTTGGCAGGGCTAATTCACCCCTCCACTTT. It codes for CASSFGRANSPLHF.

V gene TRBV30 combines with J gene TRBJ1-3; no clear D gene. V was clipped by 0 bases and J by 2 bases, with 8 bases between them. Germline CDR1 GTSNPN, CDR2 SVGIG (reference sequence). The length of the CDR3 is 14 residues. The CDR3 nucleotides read TGTGCCTGGAGTGTACGAAGTGCTGGAAACACCATATATTTT. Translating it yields CAWSVRSAGNTIYF.

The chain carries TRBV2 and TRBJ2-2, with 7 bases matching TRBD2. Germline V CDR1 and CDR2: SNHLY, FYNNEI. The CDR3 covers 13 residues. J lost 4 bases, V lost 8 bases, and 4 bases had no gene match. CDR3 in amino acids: CASAWGGTGELFF. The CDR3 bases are TGTGCCAGCGCGTGGGGGGGCACCGGGGAGCTGTTTTTT.

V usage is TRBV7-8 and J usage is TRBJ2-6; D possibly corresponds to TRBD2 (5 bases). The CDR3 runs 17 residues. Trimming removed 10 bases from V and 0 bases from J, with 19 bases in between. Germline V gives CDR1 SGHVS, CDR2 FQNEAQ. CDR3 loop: CATTPLRGLSGANVLTF. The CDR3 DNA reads TGTGCCACCACCCCCTTACGGGGTCTCTCTGGGGCCAACGTCCTGACTTTC.

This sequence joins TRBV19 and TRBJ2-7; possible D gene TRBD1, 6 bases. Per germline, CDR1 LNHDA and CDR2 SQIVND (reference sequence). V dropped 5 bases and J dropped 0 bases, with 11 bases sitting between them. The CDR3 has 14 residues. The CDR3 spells CASSVGTNSYEQYF. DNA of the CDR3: TGTGCCAGTAGTGTCGGGACAAACTCCTACGAGCAGTACTTC.

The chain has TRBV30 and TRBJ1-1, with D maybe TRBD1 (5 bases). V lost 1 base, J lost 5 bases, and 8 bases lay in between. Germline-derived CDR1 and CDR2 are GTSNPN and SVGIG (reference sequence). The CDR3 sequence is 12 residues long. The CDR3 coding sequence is TGTGCCTGGAGTGCAGGGAGAACTGAAGCTTTCTTT. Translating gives CAWSAGRTEAFF.

The DNA for the CDR3 is TGTGCCAGCAGCCCCGAGGGGACCGGAGCCTATGGCTACACCTTC. It yields the protein CASSPEGTGAYGYTF. The chain uses TRBV9 and TRBJ1-2, with D possibly matching TRBD1 (5 bases). Germline V CDR1 and CDR2: SGDLS, YYNGEE. Trimming took 4 bases from V and 4 from J, leaving 17 bases between them. This CDR3 has 15 residues.

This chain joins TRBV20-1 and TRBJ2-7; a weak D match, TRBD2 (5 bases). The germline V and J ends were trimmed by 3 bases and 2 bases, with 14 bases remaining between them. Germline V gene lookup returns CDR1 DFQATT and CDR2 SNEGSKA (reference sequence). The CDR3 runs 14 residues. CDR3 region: CSASLPGSAYEQYF. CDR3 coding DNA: TGCAGTGCTAGTCTCCCGGGATCAGCCTACGAGCAGTACTTC.

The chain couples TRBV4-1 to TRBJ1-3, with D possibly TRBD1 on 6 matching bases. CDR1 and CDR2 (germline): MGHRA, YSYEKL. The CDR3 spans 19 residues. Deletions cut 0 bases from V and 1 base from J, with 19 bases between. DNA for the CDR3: TGCGCCAGCAGCCAAGAAGTTGTCGGAGGACAGAAATCTGGAAACACCATATATTTT. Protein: CASSQEVVGGQKSGNTIYF.

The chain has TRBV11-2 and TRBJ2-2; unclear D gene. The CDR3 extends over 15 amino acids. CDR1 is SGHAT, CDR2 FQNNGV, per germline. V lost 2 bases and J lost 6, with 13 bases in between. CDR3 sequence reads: CASSLSSPEPGELFF. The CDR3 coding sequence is TGTGCCAGCAGCTTAAGTAGCCCGGAACCCGGGGAGCTGTTTTTT.

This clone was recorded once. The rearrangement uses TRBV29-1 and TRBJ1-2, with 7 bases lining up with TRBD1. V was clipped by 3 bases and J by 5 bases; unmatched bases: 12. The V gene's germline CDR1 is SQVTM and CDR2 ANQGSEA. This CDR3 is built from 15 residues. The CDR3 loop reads CSVDVTGNPAYGYTF. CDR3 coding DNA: TGCAGCGTTGATGTGACAGGGAACCCTGCATATGGCTACACCTTC.

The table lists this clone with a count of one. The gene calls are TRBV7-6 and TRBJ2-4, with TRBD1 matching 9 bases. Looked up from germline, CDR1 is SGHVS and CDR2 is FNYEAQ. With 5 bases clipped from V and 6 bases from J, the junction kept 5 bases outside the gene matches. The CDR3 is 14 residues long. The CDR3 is CASSPRGQGNIQYF. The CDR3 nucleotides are TGTGCCAGCAGCCCGAGGGGACAGGGAAACATTCAGTACTTC.

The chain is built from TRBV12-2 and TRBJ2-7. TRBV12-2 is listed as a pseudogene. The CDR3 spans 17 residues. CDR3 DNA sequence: TGTGCAAGTCGCCCTACAGGGGCTGGGACTATAACCTACGAGCAGTACTTC. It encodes CASRPTGAGTITYEQYF.

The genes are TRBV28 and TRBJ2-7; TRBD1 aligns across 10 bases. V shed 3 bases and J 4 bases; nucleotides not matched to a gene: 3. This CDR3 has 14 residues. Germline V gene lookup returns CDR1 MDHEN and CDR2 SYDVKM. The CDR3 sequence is CASSFGTGEYEQYF. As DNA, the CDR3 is TGTGCCAGCAGTTTCGGGACAGGGGAATACGAGCAGTACTTC. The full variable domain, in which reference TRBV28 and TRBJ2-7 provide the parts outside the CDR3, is DVKVTQSSRYLVKRTGEKVFLECVQDMDHENMFWYRQDPGLGLRLIYFSYDVKMKEKGDIPEGYSVSREKKERFSLILESASTNQTSMYLCASSFGTGEYEQYFGPGTRLTVT.

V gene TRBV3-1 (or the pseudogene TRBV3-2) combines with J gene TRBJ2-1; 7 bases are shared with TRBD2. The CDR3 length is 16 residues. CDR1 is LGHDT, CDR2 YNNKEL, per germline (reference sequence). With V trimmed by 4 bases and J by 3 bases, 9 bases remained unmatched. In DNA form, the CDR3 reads TGTGCCAGCAGCCCCCGGAGTCAGCGGGGCTACAATGAGCAGTTCTTC. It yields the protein CASSPRSQRGYNEQFF.

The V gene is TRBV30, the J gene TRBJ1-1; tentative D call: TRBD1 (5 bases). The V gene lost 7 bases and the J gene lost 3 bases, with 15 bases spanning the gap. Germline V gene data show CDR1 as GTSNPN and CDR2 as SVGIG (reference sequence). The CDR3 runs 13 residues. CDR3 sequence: CAYSMGGDTEAFF. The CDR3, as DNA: TGTGCCTACTCAATGGGGGGGGACACTGAAGCTTTCTTT.

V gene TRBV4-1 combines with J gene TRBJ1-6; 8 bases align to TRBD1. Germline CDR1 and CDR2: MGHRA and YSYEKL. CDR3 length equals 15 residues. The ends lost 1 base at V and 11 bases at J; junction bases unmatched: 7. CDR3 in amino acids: CASSQAGGSLAPLHF. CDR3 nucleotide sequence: TGCGCCAGCAGCCAAGCAGGGGGCTCTTTGGCACCCCTCCACTTT.

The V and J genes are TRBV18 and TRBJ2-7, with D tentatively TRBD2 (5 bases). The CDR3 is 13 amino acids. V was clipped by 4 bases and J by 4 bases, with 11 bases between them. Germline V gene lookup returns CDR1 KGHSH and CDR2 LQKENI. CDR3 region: CASSLGTGYEQYF. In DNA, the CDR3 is TGTGCCAGCTCACTAGGTACGGGGTACGAGCAGTACTTC.

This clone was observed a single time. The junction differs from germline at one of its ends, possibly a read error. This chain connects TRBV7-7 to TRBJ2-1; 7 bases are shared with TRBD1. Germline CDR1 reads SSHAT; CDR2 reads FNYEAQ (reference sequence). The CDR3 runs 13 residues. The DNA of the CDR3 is TGTGCTAGCAGCTTGGACAGGCCCAGTGAGCAGTTCTTC. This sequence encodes CASSLDRPSEQFF.

In DNA, the CDR3 is TGTGCCAGCAGCCTGGGGGGGGCGGGACAAGAGACCCAGTACTTC. It specifies CASSLGGAGQETQYF. This chain links TRBV5-4 with TRBJ2-5, with D tentatively TRBD2 (7 bases). The germline gives CDR1 SGHNT, CDR2 YYREEE (reference sequence). The CDR3 is made up of 15 amino acids. V lost 4 bases, J lost 2 bases, and 15 bases lay in between. Variable domain in full (rest from reference TRBV5-4 and TRBJ2-5): ETGVTQSPTHLIKTRGQQVTLRCSSQSGHNTVSWYQQALGQGPQFIFQYYREEENGRGNFPPRFSGLQFPNYSSELNVNALELDDSALYLCASSLGGAGQETQYFGPGTRLLVL.

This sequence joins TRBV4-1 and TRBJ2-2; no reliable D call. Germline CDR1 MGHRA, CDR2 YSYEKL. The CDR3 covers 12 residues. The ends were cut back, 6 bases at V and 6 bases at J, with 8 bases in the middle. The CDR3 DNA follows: TGCGCCAGCAGATTCGGTGCCGGGGAGCTGTTTTTT. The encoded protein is CASRFGAGELFF.

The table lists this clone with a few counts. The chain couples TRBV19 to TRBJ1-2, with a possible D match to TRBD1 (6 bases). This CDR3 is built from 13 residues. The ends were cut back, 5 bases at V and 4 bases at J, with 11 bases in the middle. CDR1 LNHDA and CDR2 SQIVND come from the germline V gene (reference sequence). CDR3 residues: CASSHQGSYGYTF. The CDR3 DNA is TGTGCCAGTAGTCATCAGGGGTCCTATGGCTACACCTTC.

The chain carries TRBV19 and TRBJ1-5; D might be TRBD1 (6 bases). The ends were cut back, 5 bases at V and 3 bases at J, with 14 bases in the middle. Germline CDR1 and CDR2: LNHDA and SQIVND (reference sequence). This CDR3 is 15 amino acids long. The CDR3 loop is CASSGGDIFNQPQHF. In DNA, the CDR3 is TGTGCCAGTAGTGGGGGGGACATCTTCAATCAGCCCCAGCATTTT.

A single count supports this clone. The CDR3 nucleotides are TGTGCCAGCAGCCCCGCGCTTCCTCGGGGATTCTTC. It yields the protein CASSPALPRGFF. This sequence joins TRBV11-2 and TRBJ2-1, with D tentatively TRBD2 (5 bases). V lost 5 bases and J lost 16, with 18 bases in between. The germline gives CDR1 SGHAT, CDR2 FQNNGV. The CDR3 contains 12 residues. Filled out from reference TRBV11-2 and TRBJ2-1, the complete variable domain reads EAGVAQSPRYKIIEKRQSVAFWCNPISGHATLYWYQQILGQGPKLLIQFQNNGVVDDSQLPKDRFSAERLKGVDSTLKIQPAKLEDSAVYLCASSPALPRGFFGPGTRLTVL.

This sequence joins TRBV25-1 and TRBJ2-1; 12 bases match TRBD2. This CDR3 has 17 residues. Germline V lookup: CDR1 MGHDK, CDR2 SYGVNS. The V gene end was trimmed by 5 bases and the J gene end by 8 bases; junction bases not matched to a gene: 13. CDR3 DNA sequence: TGTGCCAGCAGTCCCATCACGACTAGCGGGGGTCATGATGAGCAGTTCTTC. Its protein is CASSPITTSGGHDEQFF.

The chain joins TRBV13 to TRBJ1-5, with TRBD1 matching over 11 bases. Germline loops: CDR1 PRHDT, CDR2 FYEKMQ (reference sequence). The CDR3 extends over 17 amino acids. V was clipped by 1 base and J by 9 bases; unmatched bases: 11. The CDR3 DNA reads TGTGCCAGCAGCTTAGCGGGCGGACAGGGGGCTTCCGGGCCCCAGCATTTT. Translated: CASSLAGGQGASGPQHF. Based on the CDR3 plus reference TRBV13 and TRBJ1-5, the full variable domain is AAGVIQSPRHLIKEKRETATLKCYPIPRHDTVYWYQQGPGQDPQFLISFYEKMQSDKGSIPDRFSAQQFSDYHSELNMSSLELGDSALYFCASSLAGGQGASGPQHFGDGTRLSIL.

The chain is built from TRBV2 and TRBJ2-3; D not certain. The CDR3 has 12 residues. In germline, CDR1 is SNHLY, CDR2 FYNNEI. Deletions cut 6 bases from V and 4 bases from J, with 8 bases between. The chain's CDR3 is CASRADPDTQYF. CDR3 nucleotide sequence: TGTGCCAGCAGGGCGGACCCAGATACGCAGTATTTT.

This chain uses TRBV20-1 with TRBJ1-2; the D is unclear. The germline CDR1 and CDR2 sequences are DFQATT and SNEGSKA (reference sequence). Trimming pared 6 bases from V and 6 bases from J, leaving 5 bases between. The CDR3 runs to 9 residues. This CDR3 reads CSAPDGYTF. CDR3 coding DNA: TGCAGTGCCCCCGATGGCTACACCTTC.